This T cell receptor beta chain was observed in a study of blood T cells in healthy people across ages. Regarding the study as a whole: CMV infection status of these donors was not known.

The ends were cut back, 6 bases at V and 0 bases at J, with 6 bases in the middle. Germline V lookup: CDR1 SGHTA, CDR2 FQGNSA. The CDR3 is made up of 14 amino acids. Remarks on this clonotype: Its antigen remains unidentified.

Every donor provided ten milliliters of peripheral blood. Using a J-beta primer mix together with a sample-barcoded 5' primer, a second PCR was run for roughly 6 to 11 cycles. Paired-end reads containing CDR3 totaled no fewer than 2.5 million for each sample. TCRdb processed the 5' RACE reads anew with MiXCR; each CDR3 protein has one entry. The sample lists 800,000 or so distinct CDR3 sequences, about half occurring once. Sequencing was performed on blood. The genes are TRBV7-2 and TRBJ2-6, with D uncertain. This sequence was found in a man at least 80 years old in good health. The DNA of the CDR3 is TGTGCCAGCAGGGGCTACTCTGGGGCCAACGTCCTGACTTTC. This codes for CASRGYSGANVLTF.